This entry lists 11 T cell receptor beta chains sequenced from one sample in a study of vaccination effects on CD4 cells after COVID-19. These receptors' antigens are unknown. Viral peptide pools were used in the ViraFEST assay to expand antigen-specific CD4+ T cells, and sequencing came afterward. Following a 10-day culture, CD4+ T cells were purified. The table came from immunoSEQ multiplex PCR; TCRdb's copy has only in-frame clones and leaves some out. This table holds about 54,000 clones, 65% to 90% found once. The sequenced sample was CD4+ T cells from PBMCs cultured with HCoV-229E spike peptides, obtained before COVID-19 vaccination. Receptors originate from a human donor who received a COVID-19 vaccine.

This clone has only a few counts. The rearrangement uses TRBV3-1 (or the pseudogene TRBV3-2) and TRBJ1-1; 8 bases map to TRBD1. Trimming at V came to 2 bases and at J to 5 bases, leaving 4 bases not matched to a gene. CDR1 and CDR2 (germline): LGHDT, YNNKEL (reference sequence). This CDR3 has 14 amino acids. The CDR3 DNA follows: TGTGCCAGCAGCCAATTACAGGGGGAAACTGAAGCTTTCTTT. This encodes CASSQLQGETEAFF.

This chain links TRBV12-3 or TRBV12-4 with TRBJ2-5; the D call may be TRBD1 or TRBD2 (5 bases each). This CDR3 contains 12 residues. Trimming took off 6 bases at V and 8 bases at J, with 13 bases between the two ends. The CDR3 DNA reads TGTGCCAGCAGGGGGGACGGTCAAACCCAGTACTTC. As protein: CASRGDGQTQYF.

The chain has TRBV3-1 (or the pseudogene TRBV3-2) and TRBJ1-3; D perhaps matches TRBD1 (6 bases). The CDR3 is 13 amino acids. Germline CDR1 is LGHDT and CDR2 is YNNKEL (reference sequence). V was cut by 7 bases and J by 4 bases, with 11 bases left in between. The CDR3, as DNA: TGTGCCAGCATCAACAGGGCCGGAAACACCATATATTTT. As protein: CASINRAGNTIYF.

The rearrangement uses TRBV6-2 or TRBV6-3 and TRBJ2-2; D is possibly TRBD2 (5 bases). Germline values: CDR1 MNHEY, CDR2 SVGEGT. CDR3 length: 16 residues. The V gene lost 0 bases and the J gene lost 3 bases, with 11 bases spanning the gap. Here the CDR3 DNA reads TGTGCCAGCAGTTACTCGCCGGGGAGAGACACCGGGGAGCTGTTTTTT. Translation: CASSYSPGRDTGELFF.

For this clone: Germline and junction disagree at one end, which may indicate a read error. Other DNA variants within this sample encode the same CDR3. V usage is TRBV18 and J usage is TRBJ2-2; D tentatively reads TRBD1 or TRBD2 (5 bases each). The germline CDR1 and CDR2 sequences are KGHSH and LQKENI. The CDR3 extends over 15 amino acids. The CDR3 here is CASSPRDPSTGELFF. CDR3 sequence (DNA): TGTGCCAGTTCACCCAGGGACCCGAGCACCGGGGAGCTGTTTTTT.

The table lists this clone with a count of one. The J gene is TRBJ1-6, the V gene TRBV2; no clear D gene. Looked up from germline, CDR1 is SNHLY and CDR2 is FYNNEI. There are 13 residues in the CDR3. V was pared by 8 bases and J by 8 bases, with 13 bases between. The CDR3, as DNA: TGTGCCAGCGTTCCTCTTGAAGATTCACCCCTCCACTTT. As protein: CASVPLEDSPLHF.

This clone appeared a few times. The chain is built from TRBV6-5 and TRBJ1-2; D unresolved. The CDR3 spans 13 residues. Germline lookup yields CDR1 MNHEY and CDR2 SVGAGI. Trimming took off 2 bases at V and 2 bases at J, with 6 bases between the two ends. The CDR3 reads CASSYDGNYGYTF. DNA for the CDR3: TGTGCCAGCAGTTACGACGGCAACTATGGCTACACCTTC.

The chain has TRBV30 and TRBJ1-5; D is possibly TRBD1 (6 bases). Germline V gene sequence: CDR1 GTSNPN, CDR2 SVGIG (reference sequence). This CDR3 comprises 15 residues. The germline V and J ends were trimmed by 0 bases and 1 base, with 10 bases remaining between them. In nucleotides, the CDR3 is TGTGCCTGGAGTGTTTGGGGGGCGAGCAATCAGCCCCAGCATTTT. It specifies CAWSVWGASNQPQHF.

This clone was seen more than once but under ten times. The chain links TRBV5-8 to TRBJ1-2, with D possibly matching TRBD1 (6 bases). V shed 1 base and J shed 4 bases, with 11 bases lying between them. The CDR3 has 14 amino acids. Per germline, CDR1 SGHTS and CDR2 YDEGEE. The chain's CDR3 is CASSLRTVPYGYTF. CDR3 DNA sequence: TGTGCCAGCAGCTTGCGGACAGTCCCCTATGGCTACACCTTC.

The V call is TRBV12-3 or TRBV12-4, the J call TRBJ2-4; TRBD1 matches 9 bases. This CDR3 region has 12 residues. The V gene end was trimmed by 8 bases and the J gene end by 8 bases; junction bases not matched to a gene: 4. The CDR3 region has the DNA TGTGCCAGCCGAGACAGGGGGGACATTCAGTACTTC. This encodes CASRDRGDIQYF.

The chain carries TRBV5-1 and TRBJ2-6; no clear D gene. This CDR3 has 18 amino acids. V lost 0 bases and J lost 0, with 13 bases in between. Per germline, CDR1 SGHRS and CDR2 YFSETQ. The CDR3 protein is CASSLGPARSSGANVLTF. Written as DNA, the CDR3 is TGCGCCAGCAGCTTGGGGCCAGCAAGATCCTCTGGGGCCAACGTCCTGACTTTC.